The entry that follows covers one T cell receptor beta chain sequence. This clonotype was seen a handful of times. Its antigen remains unidentified. Nothing much larger sits one base from this clone, and base qualities are not available. These data originate in a study of T cells after yellow fever vaccination (dated 2019 in TCRdb). Broadly, across the study: Libraries from fractions with low cell numbers were prepared with the SMART-Seq v4 Ultra Low Input RNA kit. To follow T-cell clones before and after both primary and booster YFV17D yellow fever vaccination, bulk TCR alpha and beta repertoires underwent longitudinal sequencing. Blood samples were taken at several timepoints before and after primary and secondary immunization, and bulk PBMC replicates and cell subsets were isolated. Two healthy male donors, one aged 18 to 29 and one aged 30 to 40 years, made up the cohort. General findings and caveats noted by the study authors: The study included only a couple of donors, which limits how far the findings can be generalized. Most clones expanded after primary vaccination were re-detected after the booster (approximately 96% of CD4 and roughly 87% of CD8), suggesting broad memory maintenance. The secondary T-cell response was found to be weaker but faster than the primary response, with a peak reached on day 5 rather than on day 15. Computational filtering was required because FACS-sorted repertoires could contain abundant contaminating clonotypes from the bulk population. A small share of clonotypes occurred in both CD4 and CD8 compartments, likely arising from convergent recombination.

The run used an Illumina NovaSeq 6000. TCR cDNA was synthesized by 5'RACE template switching, through which a universal primer site and unique molecular identifiers were introduced. cDNA synthesis was primed from both the TCR alpha and TCR beta constant segments. Libraries were amplified in two PCR steps, with sample barcodes and sequencing adapters added in the second step. Sequencing of the libraries was done on either Illumina HiSeq 2500 (2x100 bp) or NovaSeq (2x150 bp). In the paper's pipeline: MIGEC was used to demultiplex reads and collapse the reads into UMI consensus sequences, and MiXCR was used for V(D)J alignment. Using edgeR on replicate PBMC samples, clonotypes were called vaccine-responding if FDR was below 0.01 and the log2 fold change was above 5 up to day 15. Each bulk clonotype received a CD4 or CD8 identity based on whether the sequenced CD4 or CD8 repertoire contained that clonotype at higher abundance. TCRdb reprocessed the public reads (quality trimming at Q25 with fastp, clone calling with MiXCR) and kept in-frame beta chains. All rows with the same CDR3 protein become a single entry with the most common DNA and genes. What appears here as the V and J calls and clone size reflects TCRdb's work, not the paper's. The sample includes some 300,000 distinct CDR3 sequences, with roughly 9% observed a single time. The top ten clones comprise 3% to 4% of the sample.

The treatment or condition label of this sample denotes: live attenuated yellow fever vaccine strain. A standard Ficoll-Paque protocol was used to isolate PBMCs from peripheral blood. CD4 and CD8 T-cell fractions were isolated with Dynabeads CD4 and CD8 positive selection kits. TriZol was used to extract RNA from bulk PBMCs, from CD4 and CD8 fractions, and from dextramer-positive and dextramer-negative fractions. The germline V gene encodes CDR1 SGHRS and CDR2 YFSETQ. Relative to germline, V is missing 0 bases and J is missing 3 bases, with 4 bases of the junction outside any gene match. Including the terminal cysteine and phenylalanine, the CDR3 comprises 15 residues. The DNA shown is the 45-base CDR3, in frame from base 1.

The sample here was CD4+ T cells sorted from PBMCs, taken 5 days after the yellow fever booster vaccination. The sequence was collected from a man younger than 35 who received the YFV17D yellow fever vaccine. Rearrangement joined TRBV5-1 to TRBJ2-5; 8 bases in the middle match TRBD1. The sequenced DNA is TGCGCCAGCAGCTTGGTCCCAGGGGGCGAAGAGACCCAGTACTTC. This encodes CASSLVPGGEETQYF. The reference TRBV5-1 and TRBJ2-5 proteins fill in what lies around the CDR3, so the full variable domain reads KAGVTQTPRYLIKTRGQQVTLSCSPISGHRSVSWYQQTPGQGLQFLFEYFSETQRNKGNFPGRFSGRQFSNSRSEMNVSTLELGDSALYLCASSLVPGGEETQYFGPGTRLLVL.